The entry below gives a single T cell receptor beta chain sequence along with its context. This sample is part of a study of T cell changes during pregnancy in multiple sclerosis. The CDR3 covers 13 residues. Germline assignment: CDR1 MDHEN and CDR2 SYDVKM. Deletions cut 2 bases from V and 0 bases from J, with 4 bases between. Using immunoSEQ multiplex PCR, the repertoire was profiled, and TCRdb retains in-frame clones only, with some absent. This sample has some 94,000 clones, with roughly 90% found just once. The chain couples TRBV28 to TRBJ1-2; D is unresolved. The clonotype was recovered from a female donor with multiple sclerosis, enrolled in a pregnancy study. The source material was peripheral blood, sampled in the first trimester of pregnancy. The CDR3 protein is CASSLTANYGYTF. The DNA of the CDR3 is TGTGCCAGCAGTTTAACAGCTAACTATGGCTACACCTTC.